A selection of T cell receptor beta chains follows, all from one sample in a study of blood T cell repertoires in COVID-19. Some clones are missing from TCRdb's copy, which holds only in-frame ones; the method was immunoSEQ multiplex PCR. The repertoire holds hundreds of thousands of clones, about 80% seen once, with approximately 9% in the top ten. Sequencing was performed on peripheral blood. These receptors originate from a human donor in a cohort sampled during active COVID-19. CDR3s include the opening cysteine and the closing phenylalanine or tryptophan. The D gene is left open where the match is weak. The size of a clone is reported for some rows only, either as once, few or many, or as a class for expanded clones.

V	D	J	size	CDR3	DNA
TRBV5-1	TRBD2	TRBJ2-3	-	CASSFGLAGYSSTDTQYF	TGCGCCAGCAGCTTCGGACTAGCGGGGTACTCTAGCACAGATACGCAGTATTTT
TRBV5-1	TRBD2	TRBJ2-1	-	CASSAGTSGRKGNEQFF	TGCGCCAGCAGCGCCGGGACTAGCGGGAGGAAGGGTAATGAGCAGTTCTTC
TRBV11-3	TRBD1	TRBJ2-5	-	CASSSGQQETQYF	TGTGCCAGCAGCTCGGGACAGCAAGAGACCCAGTACTTC
TRBV11-2	-	TRBJ2-7	-	CASSLETDRLYEQYF	TGTGCCAGCAGCTTAGAGACTGACAGGCTATACGAGCAGTACTTC
TRBV15	TRBD1	TRBJ1-5	-	CATSSDRVSNQPQHF	TGTGCCACCAGCAGCGACAGGGTTAGCAATCAGCCCCAGCATTTT
TRBV28	TRBD1	TRBJ2-5	-	CASSLQGAETQYF	TGTGCCAGCAGTTTACAGGGGGCAGAGACCCAGTACTTC
TRBV9	TRBD2	TRBJ2-1	-	CASTRRAGGEYNEQFF	TGTGCCAGCACCCGCCGGGCGGGAGGGGAATACAATGAGCAGTTCTTC
TRBV2	-	TRBJ1-5	-	CASNQGLFIGNQPQHF	TGTGCCAGCAACCAGGGGTTGTTCATTGGCAATCAGCCCCAGCATTTT
TRBV11-3	-	TRBJ2-7	once	CASSLVPSVYEQYF	TGTGCCAGCAGCTTAGTCCCTAGTGTCTACGAGCAGTACTTC
TRBV6-5	TRBD1	TRBJ2-5	-	CASSRTGGFETQYF	TGTGCCAGCAGCCGGACAGGGGGCTTTGAGACCCAGTACTTC
TRBV28	-	TRBJ1-2	few	CASSLSSGGFGFYGYTF	TGTGCCAGCAGTTTAAGTAGCGGGGGTTTTGGGTTCTATGGCTACACCTTC
TRBV5-6	-	TRBJ2-7	-	CASSYEALEQYF	TGTGCCAGCAGCTATGAGGCACTCGAGCAGTACTTC
TRBV12-3/TRBV12-4	-	TRBJ1-1	few	CASSPEFTEAFF	TGTGCCAGCAGCCCTGAGTTCACTGAAGCTTTCTTT
TRBV7-9	TRBD1	TRBJ2-7	-	CASSGGTGGFYEQYF	TGTGCCAGCAGCGGCGGGACAGGGGGGTTCTACGAGCAGTACTTC
TRBV18	TRBD1	TRBJ2-5	-	CASSPPGQGETQYF	TGTGCCAGCTCACCACCGGGACAGGGTGAGACCCAGTACTTC
TRBV5-1	-	TRBJ2-3	-	CASSLAAAVDTQYF	TGCGCCAGCAGCTTGGCTGCGGCAGTCGATACGCAGTATTTT
TRBV13	-	TRBJ2-3	-	CASSLSGDTQYF	TGTGCCAGCAGCCTTTCGGGAGATACGCAGTATTTT
TRBV5-4	-	TRBJ2-5	-	CASSSIARGSQETQYF	TGTGCCAGCAGCTCGATAGCGAGGGGGAGCCAAGAGACCCAGTACTTC
TRBV7-2	-	TRBJ1-5	few	CASRRGLNSNQPQHF	TGTGCCAGCCGCCGCGGGCTTAATAGCAATCAGCCCCAGCATTTT
TRBV7-8	TRBD1	TRBJ1-2	-	CASSRGQDYGYTF	TGTGCCAGCAGCAGGGGACAGGACTATGGCTACACCTTC
TRBV7-9	TRBD1	TRBJ2-7	-	CASSLPQKQGSSYEQYF	TGTGCCAGCAGCTTACCCCAGAAACAGGGGAGCTCCTACGAGCAGTACTTC
TRBV28	-	TRBJ2-1	-	CASSLQVLEQFF	TGTGCCAGCAGTTTACAGGTTCTTGAGCAGTTCTTC
TRBV2	TRBD2	TRBJ2-1	-	CASRLGLAEGNEQFF	TGTGCCAGCAGATTGGGACTAGCGGAGGGGAATGAGCAGTTCTTC